This is a list of T cell receptor beta chains from one sample in a study of blood T cell repertoires in COVID-19. TCRdb keeps only in-frame clones here, not all; method: immunoSEQ multiplex PCR. The sample gives 250,000 to 400,000 clones, 88% of which show up once; approximately 1.8% is in the top ten. Sequencing was performed on peripheral blood. All receptors come from a woman aged 25-40 years with COVID-19, enrolled during active disease. Both conserved end residues are part of each CDR3. Each record gives: D gene, J gene, V gene, clone size, CDR3 protein, CDR3 DNA. D genes are given only for firm matches. Clone size, where shown, is once, few, many, or a class for clones that have expanded.

d_gene: .; j_gene: TRBJ2-1; v_gene: TRBV11-3; abundance: .; CDR3aa: CASSRGGASYNEQFF; CDR3nt: TGTGCCAGCAGCCGAGGAGGAGCTTCCTACAATGAGCAGTTCTTC
d_gene: TRBD1; j_gene: TRBJ2-3; v_gene: TRBV12-3/TRBV12-4; abundance: .; CDR3aa: CASKQGAGDTQYF; CDR3nt: TGTGCCAGCAAACAGGGGGCCGGAGATACGCAGTATTTT
d_gene: .; j_gene: TRBJ2-3; v_gene: TRBV2; abundance: .; CDR3aa: CASSEEDKPTDTQYF; CDR3nt: TGTGCCAGCAGTGAAGAGGACAAGCCCACAGATACGCAGTATTTT
d_gene: .; j_gene: TRBJ2-7; v_gene: TRBV19; abundance: .; CDR3aa: CASSWGYRGEQYF; CDR3nt: TGTGCCAGTAGTTGGGGCTACCGTGGCGAGCAGTACTTC
d_gene: .; j_gene: TRBJ2-5; v_gene: TRBV7-2; abundance: .; CDR3aa: CASSPSSVETQYF; CDR3nt: TGTGCCAGCAGCCCCTCTAGCGTAGAGACCCAGTACTTC
d_gene: TRBD2; j_gene: TRBJ2-3; v_gene: TRBV7-9; abundance: once; CDR3aa: CASSRLAVTDTQYF; CDR3nt: TGTGCCAGCAGCCGACTAGCGGTCACAGATACGCAGTATTTT
d_gene: .; j_gene: TRBJ2-5; v_gene: TRBV2; abundance: .; CDR3aa: CASRRTLVLQETQYF; CDR3nt: TGTGCCAGCAGACGGACACTGGTGCTTCAAGAGACCCAGTACTTC
d_gene: .; j_gene: TRBJ2-1; v_gene: TRBV7-9; abundance: .; CDR3aa: CATSGLGRYNEQFF; CDR3nt: TGTGCCACTTCCGGACTGGGCCGCTACAATGAGCAGTTCTTC
d_gene: .; j_gene: TRBJ2-3; v_gene: TRBV7-8; abundance: .; CDR3aa: CASSPGGGGGGDTQYF; CDR3nt: TGTGCCAGCAGCCCTGGCGGGGGAGGGGGTGGAGATACGCAGTATTTT
d_gene: .; j_gene: TRBJ2-2; v_gene: TRBV11-1; abundance: once; CDR3aa: CASSLLSQATGELFF; CDR3nt: TGTGCCAGCAGCTTACTGTCGCAGGCAACCGGGGAGCTGTTTTTT
d_gene: .; j_gene: TRBJ1-1; v_gene: TRBV5-1; abundance: .; CDR3aa: CASGGDTEAFF; CDR3nt: TGCGCCAGCGGGGGGGACACTGAAGCTTTCTTT
d_gene: .; j_gene: TRBJ1-5; v_gene: TRBV24-1; abundance: .; CDR3aa: CATSDFNSNQPQHF; CDR3nt: TGTGCCACCAGTGATTTCAATAGCAATCAGCCCCAGCATTTT
d_gene: TRBD1; j_gene: TRBJ1-6; v_gene: TRBV11-2; abundance: .; CDR3aa: CASSKDRPENSPLHF; CDR3nt: TGTGCCAGCTCTAAGGACAGGCCCGAGAATTCACCCCTCCACTTT
d_gene: TRBD1; j_gene: TRBJ1-6; v_gene: TRBV4-1; abundance: .; CDR3aa: CASRQGQGNSPLHF; CDR3nt: TGCGCCAGCAGGCAGGGACAGGGGAATTCACCCCTCCACTTT
d_gene: .; j_gene: TRBJ1-2; v_gene: TRBV6-5; abundance: once; CDR3aa: CASGPWRYGYTF; CDR3nt: TGTGCCAGCGGCCCATGGAGGTATGGCTACACCTTC
d_gene: .; j_gene: TRBJ2-1; v_gene: TRBV7-3; abundance: .; CDR3aa: CASSLSSFSDNEQFF; CDR3nt: TGTGCCAGCAGCTTAAGCTCATTCTCGGACAATGAGCAGTTCTTC
d_gene: .; j_gene: TRBJ1-3; v_gene: TRBV7-9; abundance: .; CDR3aa: CASSFPGRSGNTIYF; CDR3nt: TGTGCCAGCAGCTTTCCAGGTCGCTCTGGAAACACCATATATTTT
d_gene: .; j_gene: TRBJ2-1; v_gene: TRBV21-1; abundance: .; CDR3aa: CASSTRGTSSYNEQFF; CDR3nt: TGTGCCAGCAGCACTAGAGGTACTAGCTCCTACAATGAGCAGTTCTTC
d_gene: TRBD1; j_gene: TRBJ2-3; v_gene: TRBV27; abundance: .; CDR3aa: CASSLTGGDRDTQYF; CDR3nt: TGTGCCAGCAGTTTGACAGGGGGCGACCGAGATACGCAGTATTTT
d_gene: TRBD2; j_gene: TRBJ2-3; v_gene: TRBV5-1; abundance: .; CDR3aa: CASKVGLAGYTDTQYF; CDR3nt: TGCGCCAGCAAGGTGGGACTAGCGGGCTACACAGATACGCAGTATTTT
d_gene: TRBD1; j_gene: TRBJ2-1; v_gene: TRBV6-5; abundance: .; CDR3aa: CASWDRVDNEQFF; CDR3nt: TGTGCCAGCTGGGACAGGGTTGACAATGAGCAGTTCTTC
d_gene: .; j_gene: TRBJ1-4; v_gene: TRBV6-5; abundance: .; CDR3aa: CASSYVENEKLFF; CDR3nt: TGTGCCAGCAGTTACGTTGAGAATGAAAAACTGTTTTTT
d_gene: .; j_gene: TRBJ1-5; v_gene: TRBV7-6; abundance: once; CDR3aa: CASSLAGGGQPQHF; CDR3nt: TGTGCCAGCAGCTTAGCAGGGGGTGGTCAGCCCCAGCATTTT
d_gene: .; j_gene: TRBJ2-2; v_gene: TRBV4-2; abundance: .; CDR3aa: CASSQAPGLGGRTGELFF; CDR3nt: TGTGCCAGCAGCCAAGCCCCCGGGTTGGGGGGGCGAACCGGGGAGCTGTTTTTT
d_gene: TRBD1; j_gene: TRBJ1-6; v_gene: TRBV5-1; abundance: .; CDR3aa: CASSEGTGIWSPLHF; CDR3nt: TGCGCCAGCAGCGAGGGGACAGGAATTTGGTCACCCCTCCACTTT
d_gene: .; j_gene: TRBJ2-7; v_gene: TRBV5-5; abundance: .; CDR3aa: CASSLAADRTYEQYF; CDR3nt: TGTGCCAGCAGCTTGGCCGCGGATAGGACCTACGAGCAGTACTTC
d_gene: TRBD1; j_gene: TRBJ2-7; v_gene: TRBV28; abundance: .; CDR3aa: CASSRADRDYDEQYF; CDR3nt: TGTGCCAGCAGTCGAGCAGACAGGGATTATGACGAGCAGTACTTC
d_gene: .; j_gene: TRBJ1-1; v_gene: TRBV6-5; abundance: .; CDR3aa: CASSPPKGDTEAFF; CDR3nt: TGTGCCAGCAGTCCGCCAAAGGGGGACACTGAAGCTTTCTTT
d_gene: TRBD2; j_gene: TRBJ2-2; v_gene: TRBV5-1; abundance: .; CDR3aa: CASSHTRLAGDASGELFF; CDR3nt: TGCGCCAGCAGCCACACCAGACTAGCGGGGGATGCGTCCGGGGAGCTGTTTTTT
d_gene: .; j_gene: TRBJ1-2; v_gene: TRBV6-5; abundance: .; CDR3aa: CASRNRDYGYTF; CDR3nt: TGTGCCAGCAGAAATCGGGACTATGGCTACACCTTC
d_gene: TRBD1; j_gene: TRBJ1-4; v_gene: TRBV28; abundance: .; CDR3aa: CASSPGDSNEKLFF; CDR3nt: TGTGCCAGCAGTCCCGGGGACAGTAATGAAAAACTGTTTTTT
d_gene: .; j_gene: TRBJ2-3; v_gene: TRBV7-2; abundance: .; CDR3aa: CASSFWGAQYF; CDR3nt: TGTGCCAGCAGCTTCTGGGGGGCGCAGTATTTT
d_gene: TRBD1; j_gene: TRBJ1-5; v_gene: TRBV7-2; abundance: .; CDR3aa: CASSFDRGLNQPQHF; CDR3nt: TGTGCCAGCAGCTTTGACAGGGGGTTAAATCAGCCCCAGCATTTT
d_gene: TRBD1; j_gene: TRBJ1-2; v_gene: TRBV19; abundance: .; CDR3aa: CASSKDRALGGYTF; CDR3nt: TGTGCCAGTAGTAAGGACAGGGCTCTTGGTGGCTACACCTTC